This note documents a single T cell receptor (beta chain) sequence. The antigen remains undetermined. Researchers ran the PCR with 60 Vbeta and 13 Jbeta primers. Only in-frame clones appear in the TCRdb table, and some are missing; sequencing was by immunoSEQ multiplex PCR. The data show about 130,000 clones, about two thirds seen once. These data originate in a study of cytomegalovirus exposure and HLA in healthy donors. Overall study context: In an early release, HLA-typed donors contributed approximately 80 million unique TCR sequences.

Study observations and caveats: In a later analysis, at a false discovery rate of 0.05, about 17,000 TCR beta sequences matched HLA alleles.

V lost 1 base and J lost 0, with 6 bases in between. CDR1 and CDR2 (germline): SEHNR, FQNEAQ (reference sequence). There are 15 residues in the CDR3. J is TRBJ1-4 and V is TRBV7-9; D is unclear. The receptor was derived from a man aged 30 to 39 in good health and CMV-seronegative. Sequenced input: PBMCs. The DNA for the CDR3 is TGTGCCAGCAGCTTAGGAGTTGCAACTAATGAAAAACTGTTTTTT. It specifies CASSLGVATNEKLFF. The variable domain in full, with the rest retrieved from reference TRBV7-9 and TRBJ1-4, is DTGVSQNPRHKITKRGQNVTFRCDPISEHNRLYWYRQTLGQGPEFLTYFQNEAQLEKSRLLSDRFSAERPKGSFSTLEIQRTEQGDSAMYLCASSLGVATNEKLFFGSGTQLSVL.